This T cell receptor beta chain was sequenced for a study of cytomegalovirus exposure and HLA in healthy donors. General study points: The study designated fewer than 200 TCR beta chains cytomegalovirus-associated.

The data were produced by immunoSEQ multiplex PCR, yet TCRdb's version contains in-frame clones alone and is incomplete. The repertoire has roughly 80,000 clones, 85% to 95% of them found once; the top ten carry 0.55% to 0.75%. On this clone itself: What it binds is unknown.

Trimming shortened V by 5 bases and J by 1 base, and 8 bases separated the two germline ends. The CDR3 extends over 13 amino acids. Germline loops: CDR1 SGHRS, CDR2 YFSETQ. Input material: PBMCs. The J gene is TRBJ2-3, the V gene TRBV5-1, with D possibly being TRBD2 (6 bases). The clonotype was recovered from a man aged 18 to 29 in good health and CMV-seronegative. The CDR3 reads CASRSGGTDTQYF. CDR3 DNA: TGCGCCAGCAGGTCGGGGGGCACAGATACGCAGTATTTT. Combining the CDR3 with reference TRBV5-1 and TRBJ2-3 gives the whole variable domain KAGVTQTPRYLIKTRGQQVTLSCSPISGHRSVSWYQQTPGQGLQFLFEYFSETQRNKGNFPGRFSGRQFSNSRSEMNVSTLELGDSALYLCASRSGGTDTQYFGPGTRLTVL.